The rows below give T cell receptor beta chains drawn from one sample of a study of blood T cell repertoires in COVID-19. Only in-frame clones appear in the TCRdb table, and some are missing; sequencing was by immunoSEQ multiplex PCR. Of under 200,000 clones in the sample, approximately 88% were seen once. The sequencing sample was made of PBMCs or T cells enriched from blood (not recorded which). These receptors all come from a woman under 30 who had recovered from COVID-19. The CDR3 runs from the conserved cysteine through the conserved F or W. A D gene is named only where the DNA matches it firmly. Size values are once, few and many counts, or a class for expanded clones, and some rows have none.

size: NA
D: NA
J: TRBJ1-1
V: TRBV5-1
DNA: TGCGCCAGCAGAGAAACAGGATGGAACACTGAAGCTTTCTTT
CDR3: CASRETGWNTEAFF

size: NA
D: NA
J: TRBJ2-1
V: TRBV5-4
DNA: TGTGCCAGCAGCTTGGGCGGGCCGGGCAATGAGCAGTTCTTC
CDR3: CASSLGGPGNEQFF

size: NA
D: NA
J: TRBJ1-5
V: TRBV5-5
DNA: TGTGCCAGCAGCTTCGCAGACAATCAGCCCCAGCATTTT
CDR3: CASSFADNQPQHF

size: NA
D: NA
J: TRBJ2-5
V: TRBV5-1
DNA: TGCGCCAGCAGCTTGGTCCAGGGCCAAGAGACCCAGTACTTC
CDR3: CASSLVQGQETQYF

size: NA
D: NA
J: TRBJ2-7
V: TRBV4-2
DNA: TGTGCCAGCAGCCAAGATCGACAGGACTACGAGCAGTACTTC
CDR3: CASSQDRQDYEQYF

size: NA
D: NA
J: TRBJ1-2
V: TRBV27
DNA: TGTGCCAGCAGTTTATCCGGGGTCTCGTACTATGGCTACACCTTC
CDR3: CASSLSGVSYYGYTF

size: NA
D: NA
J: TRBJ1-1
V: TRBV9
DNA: TGTGCCAGCAGCCCTCTAGTAGGCATGAACACTGAAGCTTTCTTT
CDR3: CASSPLVGMNTEAFF

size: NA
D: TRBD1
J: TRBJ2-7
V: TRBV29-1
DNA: TGCAGCACCTACGGGACAGGGAACTACGAGCAGTACTTC
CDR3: CSTYGTGNYEQYF

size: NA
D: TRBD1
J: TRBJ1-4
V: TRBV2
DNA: TGTGCCAGCAGGGCGGACAGGGGGGTACAGTATGAAAAACTGTTTTTT
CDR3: CASRADRGVQYEKLFF

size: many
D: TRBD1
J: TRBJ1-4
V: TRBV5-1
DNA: TGCGCCAGCAGCGAGACAGGGGCCGTTGAAAAACTGTTTTTT
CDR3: CASSETGAVEKLFF

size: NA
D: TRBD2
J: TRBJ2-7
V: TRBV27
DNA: TGTGCCAGCAGTCCGACCCCAACTAGCGGGGGGGGTGTTAGGTCCTACGAGCAGTACTTC
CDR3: CASSPTPTSGGGVRSYEQYF

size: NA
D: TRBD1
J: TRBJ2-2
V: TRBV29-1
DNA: TGCAGCGGGGGACAGACCAACACCGGGGAGCTGTTTTTT
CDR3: CSGGQTNTGELFF

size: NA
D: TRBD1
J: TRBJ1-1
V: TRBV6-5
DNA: TGTGCCAGCAGCCTGGGACAGGGTAAATCAGGCGCTTTCTTT
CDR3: CASSLGQGKSGAFF

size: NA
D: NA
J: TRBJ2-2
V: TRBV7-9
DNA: TGTGCCAGCAGCTTCCATCAGGCCGGGGAGCTGTTTTTT
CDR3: CASSFHQAGELFF

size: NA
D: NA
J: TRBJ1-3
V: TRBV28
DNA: TGTGCCAGCAGTTTATCGGTTAGTGGAAACACCATATATTTT
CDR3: CASSLSVSGNTIYF

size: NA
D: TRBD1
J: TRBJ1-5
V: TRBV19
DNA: TGTGCCAGTAGCAGCGGACAGGGACTTTCGGGCAATCAGCCCCAGCATTTT
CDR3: CASSSGQGLSGNQPQHF

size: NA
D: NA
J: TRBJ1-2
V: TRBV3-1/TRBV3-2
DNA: TGTGCCAGCAGCCTGACAGACTATGGCTACACCTTC
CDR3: CASSLTDYGYTF

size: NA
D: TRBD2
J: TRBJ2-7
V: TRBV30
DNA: TGTGCCTGGACATCCTTCGGGCTAGCGGGGGGCGAGCAGTACTTC
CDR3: CAWTSFGLAGGEQYF

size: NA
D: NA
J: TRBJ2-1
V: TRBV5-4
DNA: TGTGCCAGCAGCTTGGGACAGATCAATGAGCAGTTCTTC
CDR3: CASSLGQINEQFF

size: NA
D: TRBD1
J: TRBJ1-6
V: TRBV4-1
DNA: TGCGCCAGCAGCCAACGACAGGGTAGTCTATTTTACTCCTATAATTCACCCCTCCACTTT
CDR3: CASSQRQGSLFYSYNSPLHF

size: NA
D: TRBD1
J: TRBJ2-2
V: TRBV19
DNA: TGTGCCAGTAGTAAACGGGACAGGGATGTCACCGGGGAGCTGTTTTTT
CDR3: CASSKRDRDVTGELFF

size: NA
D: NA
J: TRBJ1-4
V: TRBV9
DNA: TGTGCCAGCAGCTCCGAGACAACAAGGGAAAAACTGTTTTTT
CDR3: CASSSETTREKLFF

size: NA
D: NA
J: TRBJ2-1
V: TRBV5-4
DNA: TGTGCCAGCAGCAGGGAGGGGGCCTACAATGAGCAGTTCTTC
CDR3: CASSREGAYNEQFF

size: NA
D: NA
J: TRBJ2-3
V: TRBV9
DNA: TGTGCCAGCAGCGGGCAGATTATGGATACGCAGTATTTT
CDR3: CASSGQIMDTQYF

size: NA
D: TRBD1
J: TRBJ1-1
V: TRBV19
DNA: TGTGCCAGTAGTTTCGGAGGGGGACAGGGAACCAGAGCTTTCTTT
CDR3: CASSFGGGQGTRAFF

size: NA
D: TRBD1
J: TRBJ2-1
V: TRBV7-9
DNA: TGTGCCAGCAGCTTTCGTCCGGGACAGAAATACAATGAGCAGTTCTTC
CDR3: CASSFRPGQKYNEQFF

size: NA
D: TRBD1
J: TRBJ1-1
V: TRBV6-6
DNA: TGTGCCAGCAGTTATAGGGGGACAGGGGAAGCTTTCTTT
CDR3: CASSYRGTGEAFF

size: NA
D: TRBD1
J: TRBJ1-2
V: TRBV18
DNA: TGTGCCAGCTCACGTAACCGGGACAGGGGCCTCGATGGCTACACCTTC
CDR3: CASSRNRDRGLDGYTF

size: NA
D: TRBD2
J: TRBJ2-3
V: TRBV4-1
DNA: TGCGCCAGCAGCCAAGATGGGACGGGGGGACCCACAGATACGCAGTATTTT
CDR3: CASSQDGTGGPTDTQYF

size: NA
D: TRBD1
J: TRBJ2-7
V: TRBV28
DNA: TGTGCCAGCAGTTTCGGGACAGGCGCCTACGAGCAGTACTTC
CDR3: CASSFGTGAYEQYF

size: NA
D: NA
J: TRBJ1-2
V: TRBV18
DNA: TGTGCCAGCTCACCCCTAGGTGGCTACACCTTC
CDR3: CASSPLGGYTF

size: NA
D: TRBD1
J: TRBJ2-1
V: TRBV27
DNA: TGTGCCAGCAGGTTACAGGGGGAAGAAGAGCAGTTCTTC
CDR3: CASRLQGEEEQFF

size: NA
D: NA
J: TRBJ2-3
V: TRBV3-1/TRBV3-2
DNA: TGTGCCAGCAGCCCTCTCGTGGGCCAGGTTACGCAGTATTTT
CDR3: CASSPLVGQVTQYF

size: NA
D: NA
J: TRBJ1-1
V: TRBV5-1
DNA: TGCGCCAGCAGCCCCCTGGGCAGGAACACTGAAGCTTTCTTT
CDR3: CASSPLGRNTEAFF

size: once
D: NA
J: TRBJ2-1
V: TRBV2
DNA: TGTGCCAGCAGCGACAGGCCTACCTACAATGAGCAGTTCTTC
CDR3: CASSDRPTYNEQFF

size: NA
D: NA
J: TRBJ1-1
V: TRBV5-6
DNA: TGTGCCAGCACCCTGGTCGGGCGGAGGGAAGCTTTCTTT
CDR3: CASTLVGRREAFF

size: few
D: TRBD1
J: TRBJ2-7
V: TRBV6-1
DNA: TGTGCCAGCAGTGAAAGGCCCGGGACAGGGAGCCACGAGCAGTACTTC
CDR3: CASSERPGTGSHEQYF

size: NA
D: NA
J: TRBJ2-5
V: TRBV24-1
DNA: TGTGCCACCAGTGATTGGAGGGGAGGCGAGACCCAGTACTTC
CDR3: CATSDWRGGETQYF

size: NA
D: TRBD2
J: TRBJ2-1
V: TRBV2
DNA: TGTGCCAGCAGTCTAGCGGGGTACAATGAGCAGTTCTTC
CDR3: CASSLAGYNEQFF

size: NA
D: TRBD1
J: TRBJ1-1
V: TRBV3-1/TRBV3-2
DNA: TGTGCCAGCAGCTTCGCCGGGACAGGGAACACTGAAGCTTTCTTT
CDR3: CASSFAGTGNTEAFF

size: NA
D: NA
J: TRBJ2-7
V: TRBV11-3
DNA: TGTGCCAGCAGCCAAGGTCATTGGGCCGAGCAGTACTTC
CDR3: CASSQGHWAEQYF

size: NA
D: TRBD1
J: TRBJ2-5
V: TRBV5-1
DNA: TGCGCCAGCAGGACGGGACAGCAAGAGACCCAGTACTTC
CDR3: CASRTGQQETQYF

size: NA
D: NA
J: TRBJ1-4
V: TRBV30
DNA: TGTGCCTCCCCGGGGGGAGGCGGTGAAAAACTGTTTTTT
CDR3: CASPGGGGEKLFF

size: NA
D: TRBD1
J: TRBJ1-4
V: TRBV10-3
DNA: TGTGCCACCAGCCCCATTCCGGGACAGAAGAATGAAAAACTGTTTTTT
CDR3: CATSPIPGQKNEKLFF

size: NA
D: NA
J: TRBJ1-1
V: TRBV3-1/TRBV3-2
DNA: TGTGCCAGCAGCCAAGACAGGGGAAGAGGCCGGAACACTGAAGCTTTCTTT
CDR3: CASSQDRGRGRNTEAFF

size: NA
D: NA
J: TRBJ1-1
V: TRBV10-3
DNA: TGTGCCATCAGTGCCTTTAACAGGGAAGCTTTCTTT
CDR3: CAISAFNREAFF

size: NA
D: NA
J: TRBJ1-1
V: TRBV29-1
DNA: TGCAGCGTTCGAGAACAGGGAGTTTACACTGAAGCTTTCTTT
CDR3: CSVREQGVYTEAFF